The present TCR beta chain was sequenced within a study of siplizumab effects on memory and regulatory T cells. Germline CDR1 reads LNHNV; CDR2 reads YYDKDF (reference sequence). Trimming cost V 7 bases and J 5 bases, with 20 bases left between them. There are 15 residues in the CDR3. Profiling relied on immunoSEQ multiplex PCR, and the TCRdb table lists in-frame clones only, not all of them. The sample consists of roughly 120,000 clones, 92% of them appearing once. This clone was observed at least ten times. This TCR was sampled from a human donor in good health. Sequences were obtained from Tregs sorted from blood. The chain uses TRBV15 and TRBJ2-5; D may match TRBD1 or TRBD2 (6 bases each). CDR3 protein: CATTPRRGAGETQYF. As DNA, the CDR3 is TGTGCCACCACGCCGAGGAGGGGGGCCGGGGAGACCCAGTACTTC.